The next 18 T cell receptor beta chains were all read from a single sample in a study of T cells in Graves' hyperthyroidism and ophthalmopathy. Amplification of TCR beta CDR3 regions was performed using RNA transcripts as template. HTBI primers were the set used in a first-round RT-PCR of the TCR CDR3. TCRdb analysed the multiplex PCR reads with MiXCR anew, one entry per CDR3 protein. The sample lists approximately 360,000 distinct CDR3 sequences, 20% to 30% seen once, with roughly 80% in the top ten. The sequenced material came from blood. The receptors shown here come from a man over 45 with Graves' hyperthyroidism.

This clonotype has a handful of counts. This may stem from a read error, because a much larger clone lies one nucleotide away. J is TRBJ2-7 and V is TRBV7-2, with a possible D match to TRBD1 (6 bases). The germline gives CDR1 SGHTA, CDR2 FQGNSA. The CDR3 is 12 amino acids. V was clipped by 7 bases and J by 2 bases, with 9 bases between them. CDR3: CASKGDPYEQYF. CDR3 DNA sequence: TGTGCCAGCAAGGGGGACCCCTACGAGCAGTACTTC.

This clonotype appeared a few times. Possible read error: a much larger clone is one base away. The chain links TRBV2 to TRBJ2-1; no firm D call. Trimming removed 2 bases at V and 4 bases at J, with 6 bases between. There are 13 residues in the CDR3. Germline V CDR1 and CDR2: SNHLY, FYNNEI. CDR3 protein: CASSELGYNEQFF. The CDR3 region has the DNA TGTGCCAGCAGTGAATTAGGTTACAATGAGCAGTTCTTC.

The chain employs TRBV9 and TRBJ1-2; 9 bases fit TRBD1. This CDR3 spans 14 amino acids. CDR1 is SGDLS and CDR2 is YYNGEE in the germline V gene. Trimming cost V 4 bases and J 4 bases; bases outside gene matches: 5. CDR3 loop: CASSFRTGAYGYTF. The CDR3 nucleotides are TGTGCCAGCAGCTTTAGGACAGGGGCCTATGGCTACACCTTC.

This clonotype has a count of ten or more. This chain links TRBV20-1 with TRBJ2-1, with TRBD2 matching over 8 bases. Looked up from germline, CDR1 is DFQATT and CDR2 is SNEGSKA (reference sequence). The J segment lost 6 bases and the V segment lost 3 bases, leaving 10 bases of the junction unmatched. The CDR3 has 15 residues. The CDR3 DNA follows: TGCAGTGCTAGCGGGGCGGGAGGAGGGGCCAATGAGCAGTTCTTC. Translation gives CSASGAGGGANEQFF.

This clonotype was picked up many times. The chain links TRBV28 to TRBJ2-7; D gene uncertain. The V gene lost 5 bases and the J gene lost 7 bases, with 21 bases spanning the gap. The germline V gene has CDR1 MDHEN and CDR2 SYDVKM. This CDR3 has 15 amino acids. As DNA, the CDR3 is TGTGCCAGCAGTCCTTCCGCACTGACGTTTCCTGAGCAGTACTTC. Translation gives CASSPSALTFPEQYF.

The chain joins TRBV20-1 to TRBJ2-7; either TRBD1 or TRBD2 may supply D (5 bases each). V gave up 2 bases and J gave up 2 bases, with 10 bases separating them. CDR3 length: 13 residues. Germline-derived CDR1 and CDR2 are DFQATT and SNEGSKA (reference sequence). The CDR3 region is CSARRRGAYEQYF. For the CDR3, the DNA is TGCAGTGCTAGACGGCGAGGGGCCTACGAGCAGTACTTC.

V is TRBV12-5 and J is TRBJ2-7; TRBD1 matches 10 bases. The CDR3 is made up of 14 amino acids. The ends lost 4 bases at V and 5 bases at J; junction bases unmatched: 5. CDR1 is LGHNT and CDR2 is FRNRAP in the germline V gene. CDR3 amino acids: CASGSGQGEDEQYF. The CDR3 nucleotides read TGTGCTAGTGGTTCCGGACAGGGGGAGGACGAGCAGTACTTC.

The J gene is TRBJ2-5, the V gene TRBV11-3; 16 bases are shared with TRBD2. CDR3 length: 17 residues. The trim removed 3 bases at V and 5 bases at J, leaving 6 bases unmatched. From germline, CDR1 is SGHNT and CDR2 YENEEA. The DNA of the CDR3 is TGTGCCAGCAGCTTTGCCGGGACTAGCGGGGGGGCTGAGACCCAGTACTTC. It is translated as CASSFAGTSGGAETQYF.

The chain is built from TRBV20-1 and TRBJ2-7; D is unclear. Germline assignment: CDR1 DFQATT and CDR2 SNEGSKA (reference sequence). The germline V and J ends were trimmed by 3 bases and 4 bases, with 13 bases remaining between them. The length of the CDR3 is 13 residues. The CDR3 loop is CSASGFEVYEQYF. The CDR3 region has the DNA TGCAGTGCTAGTGGGTTCGAGGTATACGAGCAGTACTTC.

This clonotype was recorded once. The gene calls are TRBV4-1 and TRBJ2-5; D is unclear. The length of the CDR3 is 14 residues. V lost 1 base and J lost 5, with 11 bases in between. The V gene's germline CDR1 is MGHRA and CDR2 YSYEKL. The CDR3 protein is CASSQVVLVETQYF. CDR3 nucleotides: TGCGCCAGCAGCCAAGTGGTTCTGGTTGAGACCCAGTACTTC.

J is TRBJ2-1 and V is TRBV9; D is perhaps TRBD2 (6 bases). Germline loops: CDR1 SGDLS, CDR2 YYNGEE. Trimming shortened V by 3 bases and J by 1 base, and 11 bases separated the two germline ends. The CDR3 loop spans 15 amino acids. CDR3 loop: CASSGGTGSYNEQFF. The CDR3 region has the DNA TGTGCCAGCAGCGGCGGGACTGGATCCTACAATGAGCAGTTCTTC.

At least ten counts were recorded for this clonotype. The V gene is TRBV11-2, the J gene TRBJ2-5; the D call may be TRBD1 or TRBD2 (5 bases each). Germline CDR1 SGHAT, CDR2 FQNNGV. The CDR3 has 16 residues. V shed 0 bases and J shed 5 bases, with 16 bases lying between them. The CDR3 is CASSLDLGAIEETQYF. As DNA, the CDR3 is TGTGCCAGCAGCTTAGATCTCGGGGCGATAGAGGAGACCCAGTACTTC.

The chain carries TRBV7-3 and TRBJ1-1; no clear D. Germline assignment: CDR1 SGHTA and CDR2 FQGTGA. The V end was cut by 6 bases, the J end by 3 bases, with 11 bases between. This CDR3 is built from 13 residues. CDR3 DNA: TGTGCCAGCAGATTTAGCTGGGACACTGAAGCTTTCTTT. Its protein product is CASRFSWDTEAFF. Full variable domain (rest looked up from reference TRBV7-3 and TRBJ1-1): GAGVSQTPSNKVTEKGKYVELRCDPISGHTALYWYRQSLGQGPEFLIYFQGTGAADDSGLPNDRFFAVRPEGSVSTLKIQRTERGDSAVYLCASRFSWDTEAFFGQGTRLTVV.

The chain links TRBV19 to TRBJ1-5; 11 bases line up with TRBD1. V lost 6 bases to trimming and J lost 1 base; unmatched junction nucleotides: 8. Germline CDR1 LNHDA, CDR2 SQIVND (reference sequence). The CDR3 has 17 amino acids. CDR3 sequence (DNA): TGTGCCAGTAGGGACAGGGGGCGAGGAGGGAGCAATCAGCCCCAGCATTTT. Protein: CASRDRGRGGSNQPQHF.

CDR3 loop: CASSLGPGQQETQYF. The CDR3 DNA reads TGTGCCAGCAGCTTGGGACCGGGACAACAAGAGACCCAGTACTTC. V usage is TRBV5-4 and J usage is TRBJ2-5, with D possibly TRBD1 on 6 matching bases. V was clipped by 0 bases and J by 2 bases, with 11 bases between them. In germline, CDR1 is SGHNT, CDR2 YYREEE (reference sequence). The CDR3 sequence is 15 residues long.

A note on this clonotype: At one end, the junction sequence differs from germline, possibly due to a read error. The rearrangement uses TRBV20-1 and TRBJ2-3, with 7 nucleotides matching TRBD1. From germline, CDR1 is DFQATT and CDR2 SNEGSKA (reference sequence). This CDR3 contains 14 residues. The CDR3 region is CGARRGQGTDTQYF. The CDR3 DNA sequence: TGCGGTGCCCGAAGGGGGCAAGGCACAGATACGCAGTATTTT.

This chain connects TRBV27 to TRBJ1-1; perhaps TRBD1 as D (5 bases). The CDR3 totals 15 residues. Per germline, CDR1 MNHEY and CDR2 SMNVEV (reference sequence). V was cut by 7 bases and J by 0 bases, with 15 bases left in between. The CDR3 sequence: CASITHWGMNTEAFF. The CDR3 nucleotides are TGTGCCAGCATAACCCATTGGGGCATGAACACTGAAGCTTTCTTT.

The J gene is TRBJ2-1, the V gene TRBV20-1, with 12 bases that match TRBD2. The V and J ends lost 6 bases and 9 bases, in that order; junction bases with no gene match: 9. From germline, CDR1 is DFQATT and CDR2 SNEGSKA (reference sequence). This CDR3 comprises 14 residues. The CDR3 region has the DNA TGCAGTGCGCGGACTAGCGGGAAGTTAAGTGAGCAGTTCTTC. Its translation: CSARTSGKLSEQFF.